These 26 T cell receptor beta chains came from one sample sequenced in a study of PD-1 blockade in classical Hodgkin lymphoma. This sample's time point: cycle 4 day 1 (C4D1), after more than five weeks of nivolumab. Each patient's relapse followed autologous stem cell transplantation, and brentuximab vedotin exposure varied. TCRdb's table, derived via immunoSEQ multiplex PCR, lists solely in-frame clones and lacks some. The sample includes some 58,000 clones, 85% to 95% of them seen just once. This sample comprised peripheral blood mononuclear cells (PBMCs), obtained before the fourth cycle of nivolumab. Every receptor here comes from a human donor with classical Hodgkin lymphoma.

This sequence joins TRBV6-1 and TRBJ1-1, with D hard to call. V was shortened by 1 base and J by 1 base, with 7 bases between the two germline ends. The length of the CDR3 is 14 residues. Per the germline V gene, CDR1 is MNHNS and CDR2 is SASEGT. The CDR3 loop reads CASSEVTPNTEAFF. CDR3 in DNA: TGTGCCAGCAGTGAAGTCACACCGAACACTGAAGCTTTCTTT.

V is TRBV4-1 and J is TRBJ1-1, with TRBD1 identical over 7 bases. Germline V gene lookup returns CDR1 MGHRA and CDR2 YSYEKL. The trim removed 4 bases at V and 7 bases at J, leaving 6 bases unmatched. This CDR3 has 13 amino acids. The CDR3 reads CASSPGGAGEAFF. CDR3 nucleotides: TGCGCCAGCAGCCCAGGGGGGGCTGGTGAAGCTTTCTTT.

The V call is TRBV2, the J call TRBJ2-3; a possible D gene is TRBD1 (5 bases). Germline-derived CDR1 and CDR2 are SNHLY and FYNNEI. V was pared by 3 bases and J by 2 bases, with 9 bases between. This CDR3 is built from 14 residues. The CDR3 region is CASSEAGNTDTQYF. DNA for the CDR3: TGTGCCAGCAGTGAGGCAGGGAACACAGATACGCAGTATTTT.

The chain's CDR3 is CATSTGLATGELFF. In DNA, the CDR3 is TGTGCCACCAGCACGGGACTAGCGACCGGGGAGCTGTTTTTT. The chain carries TRBV15 and TRBJ2-2; 10 bases fit TRBD2. The CDR3 runs to 14 residues. Trimming cost V 4 bases and J 5 bases; bases outside gene matches: 1. CDR1 LNHNV and CDR2 YYDKDF come from the germline V gene (reference sequence).

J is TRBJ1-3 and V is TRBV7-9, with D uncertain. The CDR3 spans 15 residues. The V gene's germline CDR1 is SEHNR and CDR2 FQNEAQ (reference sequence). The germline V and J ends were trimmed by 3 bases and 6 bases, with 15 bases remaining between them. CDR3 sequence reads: CASSFEGPGENTIYF. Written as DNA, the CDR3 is TGTGCCAGCAGCTTTGAAGGACCCGGGGAAAACACCATATATTTT. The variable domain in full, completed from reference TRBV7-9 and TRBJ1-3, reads DTGVSQNPRHKITKRGQNVTFRCDPISEHNRLYWYRQTLGQGPEFLTYFQNEAQLEKSRLLSDRFSAERPKGSFSTLEIQRTEQGDSAMYLCASSFEGPGENTIYFGEGSWLTVV.

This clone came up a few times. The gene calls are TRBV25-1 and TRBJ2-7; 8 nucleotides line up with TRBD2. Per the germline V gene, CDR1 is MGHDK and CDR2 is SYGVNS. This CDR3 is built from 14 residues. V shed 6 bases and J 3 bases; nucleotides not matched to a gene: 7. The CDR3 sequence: CASSAPGTSYEQYF. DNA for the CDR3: TGTGCCAGCAGCGCCCCTGGGACTAGCTACGAGCAGTACTTC.

CDR3 sequence: CAISPGTGRYEQYF. The DNA of the CDR3 is TGTGCCATCAGTCCCGGGACAGGTCGATACGAGCAGTACTTC. The J gene is TRBJ2-7, the V gene TRBV10-3; 8 bases map to TRBD1. Germline CDR1 and CDR2: ENHRY and SYGVKD. This CDR3 region has 14 residues. With V trimmed by 5 bases and J by 4 bases, 7 bases remained unmatched.

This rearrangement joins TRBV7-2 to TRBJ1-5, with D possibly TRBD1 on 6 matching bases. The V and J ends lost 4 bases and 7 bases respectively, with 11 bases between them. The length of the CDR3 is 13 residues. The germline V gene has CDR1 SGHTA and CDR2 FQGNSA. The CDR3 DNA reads TGTGCCAGCAGCTACAGGGTTGGACAGCCCCAGCATTTT. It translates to CASSYRVGQPQHF.

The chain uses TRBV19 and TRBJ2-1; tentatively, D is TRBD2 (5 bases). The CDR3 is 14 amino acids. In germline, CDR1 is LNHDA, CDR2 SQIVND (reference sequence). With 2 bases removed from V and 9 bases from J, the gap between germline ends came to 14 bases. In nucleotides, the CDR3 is TGTGCCAGTAGTATATTAGGCCTAGCTGGTGAGCAGTTCTTC. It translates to CASSILGLAGEQFF.

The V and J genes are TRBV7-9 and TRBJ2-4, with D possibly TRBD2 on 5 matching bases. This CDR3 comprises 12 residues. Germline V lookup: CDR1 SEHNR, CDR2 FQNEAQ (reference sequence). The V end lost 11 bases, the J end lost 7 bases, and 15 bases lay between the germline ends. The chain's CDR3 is CALTGLENIQYF. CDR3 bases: TGTGCCCTAACGGGGTTGGAGAACATTCAGTACTTC.

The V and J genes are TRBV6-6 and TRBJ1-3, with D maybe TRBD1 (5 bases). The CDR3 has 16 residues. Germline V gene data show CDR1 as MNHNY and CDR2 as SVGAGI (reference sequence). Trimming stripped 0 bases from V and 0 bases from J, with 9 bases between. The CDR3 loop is CASSYSPTDSGNTIYF. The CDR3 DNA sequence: TGTGCCAGCAGTTACTCCCCGACAGACTCTGGAAACACCATATATTTT.

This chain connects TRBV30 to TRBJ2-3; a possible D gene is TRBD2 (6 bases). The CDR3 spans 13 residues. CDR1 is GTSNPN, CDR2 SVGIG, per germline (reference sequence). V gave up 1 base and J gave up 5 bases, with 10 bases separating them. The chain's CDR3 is CAWSDRAGDTQYF. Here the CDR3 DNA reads TGTGCCTGGAGTGACAGAGCGGGAGATACGCAGTATTTT.

The CDR3, as DNA: TGTGCCAGCAGTCTCTTGAGCCTAGGTTGGGGGGAGCTGTTTTTT. This sequence encodes CASSLLSLGWGELFF. The chain uses TRBV27 and TRBJ2-2; the D is unclear. This CDR3 is built from 15 residues. Germline-derived CDR1 and CDR2 are MNHEY and SMNVEV (reference sequence). V gave up 5 bases and J gave up 8 bases, with 18 bases separating them.

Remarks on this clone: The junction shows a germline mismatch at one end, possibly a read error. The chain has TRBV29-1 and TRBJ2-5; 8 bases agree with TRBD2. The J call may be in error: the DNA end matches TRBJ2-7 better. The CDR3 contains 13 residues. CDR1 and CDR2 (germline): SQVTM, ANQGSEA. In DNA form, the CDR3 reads TGCAGCGTGGAAGCGGGGGTCTCCTACGAGCAGTACTTC. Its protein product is CSVEAGVSYEQYF.

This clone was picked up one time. This CDR3 is CASSLQSTGSNQPQHF. The DNA of the CDR3 is TGTGCCAGCAGTCTACAATCGACAGGCAGCAATCAGCCCCAGCATTTT. The genes are TRBV28 and TRBJ1-5, with a tentative D call TRBD1 (6 bases). The V end was cut by 5 bases, the J end by 1 base, with 15 bases between. The germline V gene has CDR1 MDHEN and CDR2 SYDVKM. The CDR3 loop spans 16 amino acids.

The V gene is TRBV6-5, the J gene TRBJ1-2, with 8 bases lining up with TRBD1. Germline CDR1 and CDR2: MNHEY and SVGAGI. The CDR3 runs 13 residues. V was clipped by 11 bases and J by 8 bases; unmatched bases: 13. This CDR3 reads CASLTGTGSGYTF. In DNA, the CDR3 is TGTGCCTCCCTAACCGGGACAGGTAGCGGCTACACCTTC.

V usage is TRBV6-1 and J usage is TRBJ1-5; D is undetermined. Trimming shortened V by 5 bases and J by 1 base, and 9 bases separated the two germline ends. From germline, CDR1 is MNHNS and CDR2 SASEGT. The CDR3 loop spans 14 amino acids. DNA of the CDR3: TGTGCCAGCAGTACGCACGACAGCAATCAGCCCCAGCATTTT. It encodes CASSTHDSNQPQHF.

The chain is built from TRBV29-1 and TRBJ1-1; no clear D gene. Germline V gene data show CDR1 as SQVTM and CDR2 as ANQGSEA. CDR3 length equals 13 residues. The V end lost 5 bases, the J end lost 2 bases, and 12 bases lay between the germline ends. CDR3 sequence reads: CSVIRRLNTEAFF. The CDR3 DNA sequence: TGCAGCGTTATTAGACGGCTCAACACTGAAGCTTTCTTT.

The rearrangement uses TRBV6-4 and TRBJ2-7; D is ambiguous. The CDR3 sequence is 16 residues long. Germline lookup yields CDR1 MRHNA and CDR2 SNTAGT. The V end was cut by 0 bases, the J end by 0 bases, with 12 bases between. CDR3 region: CASSDSKQSSSYEQYF. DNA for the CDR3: TGTGCCAGCAGTGACTCGAAGCAGAGCTCCTCCTACGAGCAGTACTTC.

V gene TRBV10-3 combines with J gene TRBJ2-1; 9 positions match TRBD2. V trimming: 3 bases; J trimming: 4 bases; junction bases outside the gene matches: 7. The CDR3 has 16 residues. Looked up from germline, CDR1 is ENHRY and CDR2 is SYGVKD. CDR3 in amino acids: CAISERRGGPYNEQFF. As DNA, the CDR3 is TGTGCCATCAGTGAACGGCGGGGGGGCCCGTACAATGAGCAGTTCTTC.

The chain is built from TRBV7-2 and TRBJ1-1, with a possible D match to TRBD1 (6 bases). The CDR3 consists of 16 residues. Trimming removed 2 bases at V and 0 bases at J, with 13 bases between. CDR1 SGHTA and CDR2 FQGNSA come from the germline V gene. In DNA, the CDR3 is TGTGCCAGCAGCTTACAGGGGACGGGTATGAACACTGAAGCTTTCTTT. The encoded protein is CASSLQGTGMNTEAFF.

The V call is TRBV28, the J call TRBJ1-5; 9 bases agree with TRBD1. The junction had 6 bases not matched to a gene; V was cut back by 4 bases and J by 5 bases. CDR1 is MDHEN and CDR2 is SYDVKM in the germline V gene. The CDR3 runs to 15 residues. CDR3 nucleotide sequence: TGTGCCAGCAGTTCAGCGGGACAGGGACATCAGCCCCAGCATTTT. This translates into CASSSAGQGHQPQHF.

This CDR3 is CASMGGHQPQHF. CDR3 in DNA: TGTGCCAGCATGGGGGGGCATCAGCCCCAGCATTTT. The rearrangement uses TRBV28 and TRBJ1-5; TRBD1 is a possible D gene (6 bases). V was cut by 7 bases and J by 5 bases, with 9 bases left in between. The length of the CDR3 is 12 residues. Germline CDR1 is MDHEN and CDR2 is SYDVKM. Supplemented by reference TRBV28 and TRBJ1-5, the full variable domain reads DVKVTQSSRYLVKRTGEKVFLECVQDMDHENMFWYRQDPGLGLRLIYFSYDVKMKEKGDIPEGYSVSREKKERFSLILESASTNQTSMYLCASMGGHQPQHFGDGTRLSIL.

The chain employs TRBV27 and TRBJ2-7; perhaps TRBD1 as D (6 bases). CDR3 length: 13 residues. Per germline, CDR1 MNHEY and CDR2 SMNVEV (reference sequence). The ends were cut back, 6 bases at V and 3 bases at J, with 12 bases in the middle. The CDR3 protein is CASSLRDNYEQYF. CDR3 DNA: TGTGCCAGCAGCCTCCGGGACAACTACGAGCAGTACTTC.

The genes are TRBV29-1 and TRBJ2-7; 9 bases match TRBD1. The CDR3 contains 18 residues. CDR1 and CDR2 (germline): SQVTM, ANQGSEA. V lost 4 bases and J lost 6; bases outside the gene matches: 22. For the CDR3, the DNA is TGCAGCGTTGTAAACTACCGGGACAGGGATGGTAAAGAGGGCGAGCAGTACTTC. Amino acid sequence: CSVVNYRDRDGKEGEQYF.

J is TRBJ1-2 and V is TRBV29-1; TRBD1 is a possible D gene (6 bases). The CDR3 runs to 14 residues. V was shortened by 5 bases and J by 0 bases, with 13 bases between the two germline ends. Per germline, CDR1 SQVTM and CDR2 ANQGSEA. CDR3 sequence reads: CSVTITGPNYGYTF. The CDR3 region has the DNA TGCAGCGTTACCATTACAGGGCCTAACTATGGCTACACCTTC.